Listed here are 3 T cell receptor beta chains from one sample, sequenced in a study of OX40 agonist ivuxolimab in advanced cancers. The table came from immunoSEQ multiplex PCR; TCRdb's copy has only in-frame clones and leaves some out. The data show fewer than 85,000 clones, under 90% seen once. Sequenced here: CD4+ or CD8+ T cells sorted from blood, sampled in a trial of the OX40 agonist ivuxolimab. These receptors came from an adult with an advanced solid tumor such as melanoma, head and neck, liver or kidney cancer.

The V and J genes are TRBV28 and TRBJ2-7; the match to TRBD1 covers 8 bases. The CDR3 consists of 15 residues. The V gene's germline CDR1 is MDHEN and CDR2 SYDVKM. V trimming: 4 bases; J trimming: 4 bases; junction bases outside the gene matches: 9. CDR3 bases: TGTGCCAGCAGTTCCCCGGCAGGGGGCCCATACGAGCAGTACTTC. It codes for CASSSPAGGPYEQYF.

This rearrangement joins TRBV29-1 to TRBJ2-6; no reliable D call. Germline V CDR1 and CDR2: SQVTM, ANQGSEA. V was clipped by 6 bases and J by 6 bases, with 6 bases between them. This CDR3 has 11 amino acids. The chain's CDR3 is CSVLLANVLTF. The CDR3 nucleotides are TGCAGCGTACTTTTGGCCAACGTCCTGACTTTC.

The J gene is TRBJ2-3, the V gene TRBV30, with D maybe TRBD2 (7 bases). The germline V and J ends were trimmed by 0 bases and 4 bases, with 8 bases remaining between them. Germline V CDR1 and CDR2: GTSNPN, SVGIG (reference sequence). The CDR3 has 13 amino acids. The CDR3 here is CAWSVGGADTQYF. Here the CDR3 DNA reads TGTGCCTGGAGTGTAGGGGGGGCAGATACGCAGTATTTT. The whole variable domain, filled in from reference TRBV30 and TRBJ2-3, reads SQTIHQWPATLVQPVGSPLSLECTVEGTSNPNLYWYRQAAGRGLQLLFYSVGIGQISSEVPQNLSASRPQDRQFILSSKKLLLSDSGFYLCAWSVGGADTQYFGPGTRLTVL.